A single sample gave rise to the 17 T cell receptor beta chains below, sequenced in a study of Ad26.COV2.S vaccination and SARS-CoV-2 variants (dated by TCRdb to about 2021). The intended sense of this specimen's treatment or condition label: around 19 received Ad26.COV2.S at low or high dose, single or two shots; several received placebo; per-sample allocation not given. Repertoires of vaccine and placebo recipients were sequenced from samples collected on day 63 after the first injection. The library relied on the immunoSEQ multiplex PCR assay. Not all clones reach the TCRdb copy of this immuneACCESS table, which keeps in-frame sequences only. Checked studies attribute under half of the gap to unresolved V genes and leave the rest unexplained. Counted in this sample were approximately 410,000 clones; approximately 90% of them appeared once. Approximately 4% of the sample belongs to the ten largest clones.

This specimen was peripheral blood, taken in a trial of Ad26.COV2.S vaccine versus placebo. All receptors come from a person between 18 and 59 years old who received the Ad26.COV2.S COVID-19 vaccine or a placebo.

This clone was seen just once. The V and J genes are TRBV9 and TRBJ2-2; TRBD1 matches 8 bases. The CDR3 spans 16 residues. V lost 2 bases to trimming and J lost 6 bases; unmatched junction nucleotides: 9. Germline assignment: CDR1 SGDLS and CDR2 YYNGEE. The CDR3 spells CASSVTGEASPGELFF. In nucleotides, the CDR3 is TGTGCCAGCAGCGTGACAGGGGAAGCCAGTCCCGGGGAGCTGTTTTTT.

This clone was seen only once. J is TRBJ2-1 and V is TRBV5-1; TRBD1 aligns across 9 bases. Trimming removed 5 bases from V and 4 bases from J; junction bases left unmatched: 7. Germline V CDR1 and CDR2: SGHRS, YFSETQ. The CDR3 runs to 15 residues. CDR3 amino acids: CASSPGTGRYNEQFF. CDR3 in DNA: TGCGCCAGCAGTCCCGGGACAGGGAGGTACAATGAGCAGTTCTTC.

The chain employs TRBV5-6 and TRBJ2-7, with 7 bases aligning to TRBD1. The length of the CDR3 is 13 residues. The trim removed 4 bases at V and 1 base at J, leaving 2 bases unmatched. Germline CDR1 reads SGHDT; CDR2 reads YYEEEE. CDR3 DNA sequence: TGTGCCAGCAGCCCGGGACAGTCCTACGAGCAGTACTTC. Protein sequence: CASSPGQSYEQYF. Complete variable domain (other parts from reference TRBV5-6 and TRBJ2-7): DAGVTQSPTHLIKTRGQQVTLRCSPKSGHDTVSWYQQALGQGPQFIFQYYEEEERQRGNFPDRFSGHQFPNYSSELNVNALLLGDSALYLCASSPGQSYEQYFGPGTRLTVT.

The genes are TRBV5-6 and TRBJ2-5, with TRBD2 identical over 10 bases. The CDR3 contains 16 residues. Germline assignment: CDR1 SGHDT and CDR2 YYEEEE. Trimming at V came to 4 bases and at J to 1 base, leaving 7 bases not matched to a gene. The CDR3 here is CASSDGLAAFQETQYF. CDR3 coding DNA: TGTGCCAGCAGCGATGGACTAGCGGCCTTCCAAGAGACCCAGTACTTC.

The V call is TRBV6-5, the J call TRBJ2-7; D gene unclear. V gave up 0 bases and J gave up 4 bases, with 10 bases separating them. This CDR3 contains 14 residues. Germline CDR1 is MNHEY and CDR2 is SVGAGI. In nucleotides, the CDR3 is TGTGCCAGCAGTTACTCGGAAGAAGCGTACGAGCAGTACTTC. Translation gives CASSYSEEAYEQYF.

V and J are TRBV6-5 and TRBJ1-4; 7 nucleotides match TRBD1. The J segment lost 10 bases and the V segment lost 5 bases, leaving 10 bases of the junction unmatched. CDR1 and CDR2 (germline): MNHEY, SVGAGI. This CDR3 has 14 residues. The CDR3 DNA sequence: TGTGCCAGCAGTCTCGACAGGGAGATTGGAAAACTGTTTTTT. Translated, it gives CASSLDREIGKLFF.

The chain employs TRBV4-1 and TRBJ2-1; 14 nucleotides align to TRBD2. J was trimmed by 8 bases and V by 4 bases; bases with no gene match: 4. The CDR3 spans 15 residues. Germline loops: CDR1 MGHRA, CDR2 YSYEKL. The CDR3 nucleotides are TGCGCCAGCAGCCTGGGGACTAGCGGGGGCTATGAGCAGTTCTTC. Amino acids: CASSLGTSGGYEQFF.

The chain links TRBV18 to TRBJ2-7; 8 bases are a match to TRBD1. The CDR3 length is 15 residues. V dropped 5 bases and J dropped 0; count of bases not matched to a gene: 6. Germline values: CDR1 KGHSH, CDR2 LQKENI. In DNA, the CDR3 is TGTGCCAGCTCATCAGGGACAGGCCCCTCCTACGAGCAGTACTTC. Translated, it gives CASSSGTGPSYEQYF.

The chain uses TRBV14 and TRBJ2-5, with D unclear. V was pared by 3 bases and J by 5 bases, with 7 bases between. Germline CDR1 SGHDN, CDR2 FVKESK. The CDR3 extends over 12 amino acids. The CDR3 coding sequence is TGTGCCAGCAGCCATCGATTGGAGACCCAGTACTTC. It yields the protein CASSHRLETQYF.

This clone has just one count. The chain is built from TRBV18 and TRBJ2-1; 9 bases are shared with TRBD1. The germline V gene has CDR1 KGHSH and CDR2 LQKENI. The V gene end was trimmed by 5 bases and the J gene end by 4 bases; junction bases not matched to a gene: 6. This CDR3 region has 15 residues. Here the CDR3 reads CASSEQGAPYNEQFF. CDR3 DNA sequence: TGTGCCAGCTCAGAACAGGGGGCCCCTTACAATGAGCAGTTCTTC.

This clone was seen more than once but under ten times. The rearrangement links TRBV30 to TRBJ2-7, with TRBD1 as a possible D gene (6 bases). CDR3 length: 16 residues. V was clipped by 0 bases and J by 0 bases, with 15 bases between them. In germline, CDR1 is GTSNPN, CDR2 SVGIG (reference sequence). The CDR3 region is CAWSVFTRDISYEQYF. The CDR3 DNA reads as TGTGCCTGGAGTGTATTCACCCGGGACATCTCCTACGAGCAGTACTTC. Supplemented by reference TRBV30 and TRBJ2-7, the full variable domain reads SQTIHQWPATLVQPVGSPLSLECTVEGTSNPNLYWYRQAAGRGLQLLFYSVGIGQISSEVPQNLSASRPQDRQFILSSKKLLLSDSGFYLCAWSVFTRDISYEQYFGPGTRLTVT.

The chain has TRBV18 and TRBJ2-3; unclear D gene. The CDR3 has 14 amino acids. Trimming removed 2 bases from V and 6 bases from J, with 12 bases in between. CDR1 KGHSH and CDR2 LQKENI come from the germline V gene. In DNA form, the CDR3 reads TGTGCCAGCTCACCAAAGACTCTCCCGGATACGCAGTATTTT. Translation gives CASSPKTLPDTQYF.

The CDR3 nucleotides read TGTGCCAGCTCACCGGTCGGGGTCAATGAGCAGTTCTTC. Translated: CASSPVGVNEQFF. The rearrangement links TRBV18 to TRBJ2-1; weak D call: TRBD2 (5 bases). Germline CDR1 KGHSH, CDR2 LQKENI. CDR3 length: 13 residues. V was shortened by 3 bases and J by 6 bases, with 9 bases between the two germline ends.

The chain recombines TRBV7-3 with TRBJ2-2; the match to TRBD1 covers 10 bases. CDR3 length: 17 amino acids. The V gene's germline CDR1 is SGHTA and CDR2 FQGTGA. With V trimmed by 5 bases and J by 0 bases, 6 bases remained unmatched. CDR3 residues: CASSPDRGRANTGELFF. CDR3 nucleotide sequence: TGTGCCAGCAGCCCCGACAGGGGGCGAGCGAACACCGGGGAGCTGTTTTTT.

The J gene is TRBJ2-1, the V gene TRBV24-1, with D possibly being TRBD1 (5 bases). V lost 2 bases and J 0 bases, leaving 10 bases between the germline ends. This CDR3 contains 16 residues. Germline V gene sequence: CDR1 KGHDR, CDR2 SFDVKD. In nucleotides, the CDR3 is TGTGCCACCAGTGATTATCAGGGCGGCTCCTACAATGAGCAGTTCTTC. Encoded protein: CATSDYQGGSYNEQFF.

As for this clone: Being one base from a much bigger clone, this may be a read error. V usage is TRBV6-5 and J usage is TRBJ2-7; D unclear. Looked up from germline, CDR1 is MNHEY and CDR2 is SVGAGI. This CDR3 comprises 10 residues. V was trimmed by 6 bases and J by 1 base, leaving 1 base between them. CDR3 in amino acids: CASRSYEQYF. The CDR3 DNA reads as TGTGCCAGCAGATCCTACGAGCAGTACTTC.

The rearrangement joins TRBV6-5 to TRBJ1-5; D not resolved. Per the germline V gene, CDR1 is MNHEY and CDR2 is SVGAGI. V dropped 0 bases and J dropped 0 bases, with 9 bases sitting between them. The CDR3 contains 16 residues. The CDR3 region has the DNA TGTGCCAGCAGTTACTCGAGGACCTATAGCAATCAGCCCCAGCATTTT. Translating it yields CASSYSRTYSNQPQHF.